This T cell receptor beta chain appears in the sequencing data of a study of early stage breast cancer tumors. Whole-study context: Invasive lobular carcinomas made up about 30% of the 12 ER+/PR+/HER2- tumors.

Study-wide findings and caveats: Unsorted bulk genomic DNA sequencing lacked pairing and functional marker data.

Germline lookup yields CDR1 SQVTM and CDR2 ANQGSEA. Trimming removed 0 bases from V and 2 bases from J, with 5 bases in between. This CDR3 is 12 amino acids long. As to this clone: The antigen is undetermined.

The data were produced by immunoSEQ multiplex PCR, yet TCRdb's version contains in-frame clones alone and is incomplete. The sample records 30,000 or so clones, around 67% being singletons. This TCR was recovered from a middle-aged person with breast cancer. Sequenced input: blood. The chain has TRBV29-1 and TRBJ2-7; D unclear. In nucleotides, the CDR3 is TGCAGCGTTGAAGAGGGGACCTACGAGCAGTACTTC. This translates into CSVEEGTYEQYF.